The 20 T cell receptor beta chains presented below share a single source sample, sequenced in a study of blood T cell repertoires in COVID-19. Libraries were prepared by immunoSEQ multiplex PCR; TCRdb keeps only in-frame clonotypes and omits some of them. The repertoire has around 64,000 clones, roughly 84% of them found once; the top ten carry 4.5% to 6%. Sequenced sample: peripheral blood. These receptors were collected from a man at least 80 years old in a cohort sampled during active COVID-19.

This clone was found once. This chain links TRBV3-1 (or the pseudogene TRBV3-2) with TRBJ2-3, with unresolved D. CDR1 LGHDT and CDR2 YNNKEL come from the germline V gene (reference sequence). V was shortened by 4 bases and J by 6 bases, with 5 bases between the two germline ends. This CDR3 region has 11 residues. CDR3: CASSPRDTQYF. CDR3 DNA: TGTGCCAGCAGCCCTCGGGATACGCAGTATTTT.

The gene calls are TRBV30 and TRBJ1-4; 9 bases fit TRBD1. With 4 bases clipped from V and 6 bases from J, the junction kept 6 bases outside the gene matches. CDR3 size: 14 residues. The germline V gene has CDR1 GTSNPN and CDR2 SVGIG (reference sequence). CDR3 DNA: TGTGCCTGGAAACCGAGACAGGGGGATGAAAAACTGTTTTTT. Translation gives CAWKPRQGDEKLFF.

The V call is TRBV5-1, the J call TRBJ2-1; 11 bases agree with TRBD2. CDR1 and CDR2 from the germline V gene are SGHRS and YFSETQ. The CDR3 is made up of 19 amino acids. Losses at the gene ends were 0 bases for V and 0 bases for J; bases not matched to a gene: 8. This CDR3 is CASSLEWTSGSSSYNEQFF. The CDR3 bases are TGCGCCAGCAGCTTGGAATGGACTAGCGGGTCCAGCTCCTACAATGAGCAGTTCTTC.

The chain couples TRBV6-2 or TRBV6-3 to TRBJ2-2; D perhaps matches TRBD2 (5 bases). There are 17 residues in the CDR3. Deletions cut 0 bases from V and 0 bases from J, with 11 bases between. Per the germline V gene, CDR1 is MNHEY and CDR2 is SVGEGT. CDR3 bases: TGTGCCAGCAGTTACTCGAAGAGACTATCGAACACCGGGGAGCTGTTTTTT. Encoded protein: CASSYSKRLSNTGELFF.

This clone turned up a few times. The genes are TRBV4-2 and TRBJ1-5, with D tentatively TRBD1 (6 bases). Germline V gives CDR1 LGHNA, CDR2 YNFKEQ. V was clipped by 3 bases and J by 0 bases, with 12 bases between them. The CDR3 spans 16 residues. The chain's CDR3 is CASSQGQDYSNQPQHF. The CDR3 bases are TGTGCCAGCAGCCAGGGACAAGATTATAGCAATCAGCCCCAGCATTTT.

The CDR3 region is CASSLSSDGNEQFF. As DNA, the CDR3 is TGCGCCAGCAGCTTATCTAGCGATGGAAATGAGCAGTTCTTC. This chain uses TRBV5-1 with TRBJ2-1; possible D gene TRBD2, 6 bases. Trimming shortened V by 2 bases and J by 7 bases, and 13 bases separated the two germline ends. From germline, CDR1 is SGHRS and CDR2 YFSETQ. This CDR3 is built from 14 residues.

This clone was picked up a small number of times. The rearrangement links TRBV7-4 to TRBJ1-6, with unresolved D. Germline CDR1 is SGHVT and CDR2 is SQSDAQ. The CDR3 is 16 residues long. The V end was cut by 4 bases, the J end by 0 bases, with 10 bases between. The chain's CDR3 is CASSSATISYNSPLHF. CDR3 DNA: TGTGCCAGCAGCTCCGCGACTATCTCCTATAATTCACCCCTCCACTTT.

The chain recombines TRBV5-5 with TRBJ1-5, with TRBD1 as a possible D gene (6 bases). The CDR3 length is 16 residues. V dropped 4 bases and J dropped 4 bases, with 18 bases sitting between them. CDR1 and CDR2 from the germline V gene are SGHKS and YYEKEE (reference sequence). The CDR3 protein is CASSPRWTVGNQPQHF. Here the CDR3 DNA reads TGTGCCAGCAGCCCCCGCTGGACAGTTGGTAATCAGCCCCAGCATTTT.

This chain joins TRBV5-1 and TRBJ2-5; 10 nucleotides line up with TRBD1. Trimming cost V 4 bases and J 1 base; bases outside gene matches: 7. The CDR3 extends over 16 amino acids. CDR1 is SGHRS, CDR2 YFSETQ, per germline. The CDR3 DNA is TGCGCCAGCAGCCCTTCGGACAGGGGGGGCCAAGAGACCCAGTACTTC. Encoded protein: CASSPSDRGGQETQYF.

The chain recombines TRBV6-2 or TRBV6-3 with TRBJ1-3, with D possibly TRBD1 on 6 matching bases. The germline gives CDR1 MNHEY, CDR2 SVGEGT. V was clipped by 2 bases and J by 4 bases, with 12 bases between them. The CDR3 totals 15 residues. The CDR3 reads CASSYRQGPGNTIYF. DNA for the CDR3: TGTGCCAGCAGTTACCGGCAGGGGCCAGGAAACACCATATATTTT.

The chain uses TRBV6-5 and TRBJ2-1, with 10 bases matching TRBD1. V was pared by 6 bases and J by 2 bases, with 4 bases of the junction left unmatched. The CDR3 length is 15 residues. Germline CDR1 is MNHEY and CDR2 is SVGAGI. This chain's CDR3 is CASRTGQGAYNEQFF. CDR3 DNA sequence: TGTGCCAGCAGAACTGGACAGGGGGCCTACAATGAGCAGTTCTTC.

V is TRBV5-1 and J is TRBJ2-1; 9 bases map to TRBD1. The ends lost 3 bases at V and 0 bases at J; junction bases unmatched: 4. Germline values: CDR1 SGHRS, CDR2 YFSETQ. This CDR3 has 16 residues. CDR3 region: CASSYGTGNSYNEQFF. CDR3 bases: TGCGCCAGCAGCTACGGGACAGGGAACTCCTACAATGAGCAGTTCTTC.

This clone occurred a few times. The rearrangement links TRBV20-1 to TRBJ1-6; D gene ambiguous. CDR3 length equals 14 residues. In germline, CDR1 is DFQATT, CDR2 SNEGSKA (reference sequence). The germline V and J ends were trimmed by 3 bases and 7 bases, with 13 bases remaining between them. CDR3 in amino acids: CSASSAETNSPLHF. The CDR3 nucleotides read TGCAGTGCTAGTTCCGCGGAAACAAATTCACCCCTCCACTTT.

V and J are TRBV19 and TRBJ2-7; D might be TRBD2 (5 bases). Germline CDR1 reads LNHDA; CDR2 reads SQIVND (reference sequence). Trimming removed 1 base at V and 2 bases at J, with 6 bases between. This CDR3 region has 13 residues. The CDR3 spells CASSIGETYEQYF. CDR3 in DNA: TGTGCCAGTAGTATAGGGGAGACCTACGAGCAGTACTTC.

The chain couples TRBV6-5 to TRBJ2-2; D not resolved. The CDR3 spans 13 residues. Per the germline V gene, CDR1 is MNHEY and CDR2 is SVGAGI. The V end was cut by 0 bases, the J end by 7 bases, with 6 bases between. The CDR3 nucleotides are TGTGCCAGCAGTTACTCGAGAAACGGGGAGCTGTTTTTT. As protein: CASSYSRNGELFF.

This chain uses TRBV3-1 (or the pseudogene TRBV3-2) with TRBJ1-2; TRBD1 aligns across 7 bases. The CDR3 length is 15 residues. The J segment lost 5 bases and the V segment lost 4 bases, leaving 10 bases of the junction unmatched. Germline V CDR1 and CDR2: LGHDT, YNNKEL (reference sequence). CDR3 coding DNA: TGTGCCAGCAGCCCCCAGACAGGGCTCAGATATGGCTACACCTTC. Protein sequence: CASSPQTGLRYGYTF.

J is TRBJ2-5 and V is TRBV5-4, with 10 bases that match TRBD1. Losses at the gene ends were 6 bases for V and 8 bases for J; bases not matched to a gene: 25. The germline CDR1 and CDR2 sequences are SGHNT and YYREEE (reference sequence). The CDR3 spans 19 residues. The CDR3 reads CASTPGQGSTGTWGATQYF. The CDR3 DNA follows: TGTGCCAGCACCCCGGGACAGGGGTCGACTGGGACTTGGGGGGCCACCCAGTACTTC.

This chain links TRBV6-2 or TRBV6-3 with TRBJ2-7, with TRBD1 identical over 10 bases. Looked up from germline, CDR1 is MNHEY and CDR2 is SVGEGT. This CDR3 has 17 amino acids. The V and J ends lost 4 bases and 0 bases, in that order; junction bases with no gene match: 9. For the CDR3, the DNA is TGTGCCAGCAGTTTAACCGGGACAGGGGTCGGCTCCTACGAGCAGTACTTC. It codes for CASSLTGTGVGSYEQYF.

This chain joins TRBV30 and TRBJ2-7, with a weak D call TRBD2 (6 bases). V lost 2 bases and J lost 2, with 13 bases in between. This CDR3 has 14 amino acids. CDR1 and CDR2 from the germline V gene are GTSNPN and SVGIG (reference sequence). Here the CDR3 reads CAWSSGTGTYEQYF. The CDR3, as DNA: TGTGCCTGGAGTTCCGGGACTGGCACCTACGAGCAGTACTTC.

This clone has only a few counts. V usage is TRBV10-1 and J usage is TRBJ2-2; no firm D call. The V and J ends lost 6 bases and 0 bases respectively, with 5 bases between them. CDR3 length equals 13 residues. CDR1 WNHNN and CDR2 SYGVQD come from the germline V gene (reference sequence). CDR3 loop: CASSDTNTGELFF. The CDR3 nucleotides are TGCGCCAGCAGCGACACGAACACCGGGGAGCTGTTTTTT.